This T cell receptor (beta chain) was observed in a study of blood T cell repertoires in COVID-19 (dated by TCRdb to 2018 to 2021). Study-wide context: The collaborator samples originated in the United States, Italy and Spain and spanned the acute and convalescent phases of COVID-19. The dataset comprised deeply sampled blood TCRbeta repertoires from subjects exposed to, actively infected with, or recovered from COVID-19. Sample metadata almost always included a de-identified subject ID, COVID-19 status, age in years and sex. Where HLA class I and class II types were available, the types were taken from metadata supplied by the sample provider, not from assay-based typing. The prospective study material was composed of cDNA or gDNA derived from T cells, B-cell-depleted T cells, or PBMCs. Samples were obtained from the ongoing ImmuneRACE study (first 160 participants) and from about 1,300 subjects provided by 6 global collaborators. The repertoires were released in a freely available public database intended as a resource for research on the immune response to SARS-CoV-2. Broad study findings and their caveats: The amount of clinical and demographic metadata varied by source and participant and was provided uncurated.

Participants in the prospective study were enrolled through a virtual design, were aged about 18 to 100 years, and lived in about 25 United States geographic areas. In the prospective study, participants were assigned to cohorts based on the clinical history participants reported in a screening survey and a study questionnaire. In the prospective study, mobile phlebotomists collected whole blood, serum and a nasopharyngeal or oropharyngeal swab from each participant. Over an approximately 2-month period, participants in the prospective study had the option of providing additional blood draws and questionnaires. Prospective study blood samples were shipped either frozen or at room temperature before DNA extraction. The CDR3 measures 15 amino acids from cysteine to phenylalanine. The retained sequence is limited to the CDR3, 45 bases, with the frame set at the first base. The germline V gene (reference sequence) sets CDR1 to LGHDT and CDR2 to YNNKEL. Relative to germline, V is missing 4 bases and J is missing 7 bases, with 5 bases of the junction outside any gene match.

TCRbeta CDR3 regions were amplified from genomic DNA using the immunoSEQ Assay, a bias-controlled multiplex PCR. Per the authors' processing: The number of nucleated cells in each sample was estimated from the amplification of reference gene primers within the assay. Sequence reads were collapsed and filtered to measure the absolute abundance of every unique TCRbeta CDR3 rearrangement. For each sample, productive Simpson clonality was calculated by taking the square root of Simpson's diversity index across productive rearrangements. TCRdb carries this immuneACCESS record with in-frame sequences only. Its versions omit some clonotypes, under half of them owing to an unresolved V gene in the studies checked, with the rest unexplained. V and J calls and clone size come straight from that table; D and trimming were deduced from the DNA. The sample yields hundreds of thousands of clones; around 90% were counted once. The ten biggest clones cover roughly 1.9% of the sample.

Comments on this clone: Its antigen target is currently unknown. Base qualities are not provided; no much larger clone lies one nucleotide away.

This chain joins TRBV3-1 (or the pseudogene TRBV3-2) to TRBJ1-6, with 9 bases aligning to TRBD1. This clonotype was obtained from a woman between 18 and 29 years old with acute COVID-19. The sequenced sample was PBMCs or T cells enriched from blood (not recorded which). The sequenced DNA is TGTGCCAGCAGCCCATCCGGGACAGGGAATTCACCCCTCCACTTT. Translated, this gives CASSPSGTGNSPLHF.